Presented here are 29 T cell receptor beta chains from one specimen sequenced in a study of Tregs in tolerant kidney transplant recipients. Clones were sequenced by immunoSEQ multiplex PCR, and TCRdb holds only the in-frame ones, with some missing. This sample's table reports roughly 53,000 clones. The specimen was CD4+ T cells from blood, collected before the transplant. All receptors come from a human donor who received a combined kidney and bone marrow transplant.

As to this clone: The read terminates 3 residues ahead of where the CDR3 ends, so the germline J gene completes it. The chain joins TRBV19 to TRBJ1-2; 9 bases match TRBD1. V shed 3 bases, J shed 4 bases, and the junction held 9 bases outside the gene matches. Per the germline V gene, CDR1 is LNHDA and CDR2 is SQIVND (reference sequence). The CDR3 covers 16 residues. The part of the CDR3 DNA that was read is TGTGCCAGTAGTATGACAGGGGGAATTTTGAGCTATGGC. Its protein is CASSMTGGILSYG. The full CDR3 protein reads CASSMTGGILSYGYTF.

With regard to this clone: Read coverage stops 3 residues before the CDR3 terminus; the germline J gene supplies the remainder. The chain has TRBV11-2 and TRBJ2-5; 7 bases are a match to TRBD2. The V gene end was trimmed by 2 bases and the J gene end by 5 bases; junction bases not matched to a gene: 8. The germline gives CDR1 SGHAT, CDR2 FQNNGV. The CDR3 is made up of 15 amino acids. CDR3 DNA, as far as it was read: TGTGCCAGCAGCTTATCAGCGGGGCCGTGGGAGACC. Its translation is CASSLSAGPWET. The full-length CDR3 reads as CASSLSAGPWETQYF.

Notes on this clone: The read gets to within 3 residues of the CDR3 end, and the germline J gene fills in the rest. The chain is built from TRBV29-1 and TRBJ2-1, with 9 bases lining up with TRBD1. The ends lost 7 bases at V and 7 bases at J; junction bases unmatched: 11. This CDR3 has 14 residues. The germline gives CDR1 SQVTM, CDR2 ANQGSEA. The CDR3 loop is CSAQRGQGGNEQFF. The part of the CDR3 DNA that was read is TGCAGCGCTCAAAGGGGACAGGGAGGTAATGAG.

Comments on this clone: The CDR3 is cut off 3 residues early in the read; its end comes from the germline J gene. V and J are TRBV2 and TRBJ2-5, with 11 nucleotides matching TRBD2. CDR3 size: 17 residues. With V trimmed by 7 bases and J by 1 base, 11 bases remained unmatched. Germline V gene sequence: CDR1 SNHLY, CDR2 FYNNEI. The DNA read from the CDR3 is TGTGCCAGCAATCCCCCCCGACTAGCGGGGATCCAAGAGACC. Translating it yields CASNPPRLAGIQET. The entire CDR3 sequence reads CASNPPRLAGIQETQYF.

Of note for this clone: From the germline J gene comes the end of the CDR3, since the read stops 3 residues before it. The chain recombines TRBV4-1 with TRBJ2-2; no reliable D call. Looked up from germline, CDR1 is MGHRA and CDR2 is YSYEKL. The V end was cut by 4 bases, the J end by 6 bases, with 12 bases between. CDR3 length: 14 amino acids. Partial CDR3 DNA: TGCGCCAGCAGCCTAATCAAGGGCGCCGGGGAG. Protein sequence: CASSLIKGAGE. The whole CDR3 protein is CASSLIKGAGELFF.

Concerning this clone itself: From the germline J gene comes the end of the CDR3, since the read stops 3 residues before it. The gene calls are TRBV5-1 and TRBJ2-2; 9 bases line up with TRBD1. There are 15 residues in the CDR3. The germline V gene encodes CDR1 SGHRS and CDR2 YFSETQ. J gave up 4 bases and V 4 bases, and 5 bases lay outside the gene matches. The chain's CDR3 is CASSPGQGVTGELFF. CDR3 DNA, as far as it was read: TGCGCCAGCAGCCCGGGACAGGGTGTCACCGGGGAG. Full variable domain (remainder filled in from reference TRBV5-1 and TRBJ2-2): KAGVTQTPRYLIKTRGQQVTLSCSPISGHRSVSWYQQTPGQGLQFLFEYFSETQRNKGNFPGRFSGRQFSNSRSEMNVSTLELGDSALYLCASSPGQGVTGELFFGEGSRLTVL.

The CDR3 region is CASSHSPGQGYEQYF. Incomplete CDR3 DNA: TGTGCCAGCAGCCACTCACCGGGACAGGGGTACGAG. The V and J genes are TRBV7-9 and TRBJ2-7; 10 bases map to TRBD1. The CDR3 end is not reached by the read, which stops 3 residues before it; the germline J gene fills it in. CDR1 and CDR2 from the germline V gene are SEHNR and FQNEAQ (reference sequence). With 5 bases clipped from V and 4 bases from J, the junction kept 8 bases outside the gene matches. The CDR3 is 15 amino acids.

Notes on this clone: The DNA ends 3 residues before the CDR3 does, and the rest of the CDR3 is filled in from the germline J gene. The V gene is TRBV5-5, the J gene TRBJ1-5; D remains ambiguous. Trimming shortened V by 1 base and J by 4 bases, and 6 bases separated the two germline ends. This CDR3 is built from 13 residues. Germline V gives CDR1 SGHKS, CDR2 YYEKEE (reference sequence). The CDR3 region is CASSLYPNQPQHF. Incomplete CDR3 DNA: TGTGCCAGCAGCTTGTATCCGAATCAGCCC.

The CDR3 region is CASSDRGQGYGYTF. The sequenced CDR3 bases are TGTGCCAGCAGTGACCGGGGACAGGGGTATGGC. The V and J genes are TRBV2 and TRBJ1-2, with TRBD1 matching over 10 bases. The missing CDR3 end, 3 residues past where the read stops, is filled in from the germline J gene. With V trimmed by 3 bases and J by 5 bases, 3 bases remained unmatched. The CDR3 runs to 14 residues. Germline assignment: CDR1 SNHLY and CDR2 FYNNEI.

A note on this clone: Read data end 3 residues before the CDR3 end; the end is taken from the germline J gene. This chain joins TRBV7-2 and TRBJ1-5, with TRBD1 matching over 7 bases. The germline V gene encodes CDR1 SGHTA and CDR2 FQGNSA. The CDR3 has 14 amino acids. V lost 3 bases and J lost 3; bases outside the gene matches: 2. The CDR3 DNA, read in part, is TGTGCCAGCAGCTTGAGGGGGCCCAATCAGCCC. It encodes CASSLRGPNQP. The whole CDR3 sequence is CASSLRGPNQPQHF.

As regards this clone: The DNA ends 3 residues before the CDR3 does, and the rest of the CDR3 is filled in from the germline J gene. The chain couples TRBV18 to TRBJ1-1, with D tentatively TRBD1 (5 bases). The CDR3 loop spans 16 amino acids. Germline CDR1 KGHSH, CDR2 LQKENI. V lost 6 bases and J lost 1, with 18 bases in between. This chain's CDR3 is CASSPRSMGQNTEAFF. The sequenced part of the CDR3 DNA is TGTGCCAGCTCTCCCCGTTCTATGGGGCAGAACACTGAA.

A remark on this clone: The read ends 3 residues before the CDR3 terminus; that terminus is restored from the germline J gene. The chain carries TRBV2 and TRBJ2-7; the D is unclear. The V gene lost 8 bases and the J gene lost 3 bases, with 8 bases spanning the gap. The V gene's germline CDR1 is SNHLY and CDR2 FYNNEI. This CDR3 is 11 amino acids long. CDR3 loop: CASRQRYEQYF. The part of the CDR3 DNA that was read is TGTGCCAGCCGCCAGCGCTACGAG.

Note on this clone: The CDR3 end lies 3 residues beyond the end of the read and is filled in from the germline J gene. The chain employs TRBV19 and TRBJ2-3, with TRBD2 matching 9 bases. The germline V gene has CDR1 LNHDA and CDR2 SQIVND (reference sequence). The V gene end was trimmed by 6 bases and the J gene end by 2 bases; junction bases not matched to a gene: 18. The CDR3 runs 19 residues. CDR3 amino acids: CASSLSRWREGINTDTQYF. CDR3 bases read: TGTGCCAGTAGCCTTTCGAGGTGGCGGGAGGGCATAAACACAGATACG.

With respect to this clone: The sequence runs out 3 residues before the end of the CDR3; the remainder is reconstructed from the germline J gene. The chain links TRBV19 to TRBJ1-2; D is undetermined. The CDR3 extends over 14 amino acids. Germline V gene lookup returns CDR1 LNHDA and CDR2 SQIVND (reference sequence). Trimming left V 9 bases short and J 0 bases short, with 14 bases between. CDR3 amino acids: CASLRGPANYGYTF. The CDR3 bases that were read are TGTGCCAGCCTTCGGGGTCCGGCTAACTATGGC.

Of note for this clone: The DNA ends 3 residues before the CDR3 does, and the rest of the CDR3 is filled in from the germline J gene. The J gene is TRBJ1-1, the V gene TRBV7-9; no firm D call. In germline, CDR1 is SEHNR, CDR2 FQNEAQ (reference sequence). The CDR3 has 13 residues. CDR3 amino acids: CASSWSQKAEAFF. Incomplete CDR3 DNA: TGTGCCAGCAGCTGGTCACAGAAGGCAGAA.

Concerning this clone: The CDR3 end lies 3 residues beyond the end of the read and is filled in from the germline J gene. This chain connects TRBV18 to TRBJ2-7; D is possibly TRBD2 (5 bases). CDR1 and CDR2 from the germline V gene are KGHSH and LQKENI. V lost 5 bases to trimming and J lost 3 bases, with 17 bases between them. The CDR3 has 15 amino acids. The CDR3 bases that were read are TGTGCCAGCTCAGAGGGCGCTAGCAGATTCTACGAG. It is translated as CASSEGASRFYE. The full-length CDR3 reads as CASSEGASRFYEQYF.

CDR3 DNA (partial): TGTGCCAGCTCACCACCGGCGGGAGGGGAGACC. Translation gives CASSPPAGGET. The whole CDR3 protein is CASSPPAGGETQYF. This chain joins TRBV18 and TRBJ2-5; 9 bases match TRBD2. The DNA ends 3 residues before the CDR3 does, and the rest of the CDR3 is filled in from the germline J gene. Germline V gene data show CDR1 as KGHSH and CDR2 as LQKENI. CDR3 length equals 14 residues. With 0 bases clipped from V and 5 bases from J, the junction kept 1 base outside the gene matches.

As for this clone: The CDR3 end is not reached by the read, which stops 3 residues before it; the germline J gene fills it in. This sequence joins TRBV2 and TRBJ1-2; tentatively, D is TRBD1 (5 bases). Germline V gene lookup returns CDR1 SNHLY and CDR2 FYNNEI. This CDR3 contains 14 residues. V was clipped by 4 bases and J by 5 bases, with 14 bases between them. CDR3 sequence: CASSVQGGHYGYTF. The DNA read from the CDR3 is TGTGCCAGCAGTGTTCAGGGAGGACATTATGGC.

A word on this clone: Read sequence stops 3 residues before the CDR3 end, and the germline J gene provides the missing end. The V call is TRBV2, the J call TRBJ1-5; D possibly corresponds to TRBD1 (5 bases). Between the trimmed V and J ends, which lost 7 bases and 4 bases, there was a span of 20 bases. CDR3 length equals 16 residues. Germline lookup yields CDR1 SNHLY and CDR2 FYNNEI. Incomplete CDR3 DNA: TGTGCCAGCACCAGAGAGAGGAGACAGCTAAATCAGCCC. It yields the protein CASTRERRQLNQP. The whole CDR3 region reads CASTRERRQLNQPQHF.

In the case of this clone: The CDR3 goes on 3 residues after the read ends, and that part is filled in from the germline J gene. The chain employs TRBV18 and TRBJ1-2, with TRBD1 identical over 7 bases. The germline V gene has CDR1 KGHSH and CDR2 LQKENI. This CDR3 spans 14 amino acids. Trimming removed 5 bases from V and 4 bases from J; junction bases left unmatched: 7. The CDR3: CASSRDRESYGYTF. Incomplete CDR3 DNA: TGTGCCAGCTCAAGAGACAGGGAAAGCTATGGC. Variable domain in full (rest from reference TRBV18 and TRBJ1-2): NAGVMQNPRHLVRRRGQEARLRCSPMKGHSHVYWYRQLPEEGLKFMVYLQKENIIDESGMPKERFSAEFPKEGPSILRIQQVVRGDSAAYFCASSRDRESYGYTFGSGTRLTVV.

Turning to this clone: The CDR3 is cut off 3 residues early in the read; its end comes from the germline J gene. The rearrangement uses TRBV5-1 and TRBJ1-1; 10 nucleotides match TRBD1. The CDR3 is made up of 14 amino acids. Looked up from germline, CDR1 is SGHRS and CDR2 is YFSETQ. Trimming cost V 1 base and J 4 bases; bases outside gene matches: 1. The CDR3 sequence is CASSLRQGATEAFF. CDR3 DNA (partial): TGCGCCAGCAGCTTGAGACAGGGGGCCACTGAA.

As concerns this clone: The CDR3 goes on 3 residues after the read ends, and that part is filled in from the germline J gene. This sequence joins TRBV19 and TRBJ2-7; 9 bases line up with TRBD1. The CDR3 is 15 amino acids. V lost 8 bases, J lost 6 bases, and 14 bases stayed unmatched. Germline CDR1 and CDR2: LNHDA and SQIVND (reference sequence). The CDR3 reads CASSVSWTGASEQYF. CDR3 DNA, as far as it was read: TGTGCCAGTTCTGTCTCGTGGACAGGGGCCTCCGAG.

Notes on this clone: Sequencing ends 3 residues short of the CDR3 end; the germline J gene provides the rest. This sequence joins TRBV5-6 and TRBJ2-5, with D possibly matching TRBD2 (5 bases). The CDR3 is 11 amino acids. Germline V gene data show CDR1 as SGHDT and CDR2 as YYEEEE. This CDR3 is CASSFRTTQYF. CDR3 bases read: TGTGCCAGCAGCTTTCGGACTACC.

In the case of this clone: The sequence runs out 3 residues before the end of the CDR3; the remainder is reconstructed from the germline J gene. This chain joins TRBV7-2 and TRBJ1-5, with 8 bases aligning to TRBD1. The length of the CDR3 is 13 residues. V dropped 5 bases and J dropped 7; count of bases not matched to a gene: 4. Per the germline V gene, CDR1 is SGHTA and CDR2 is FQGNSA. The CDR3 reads CASSADREQPQHF. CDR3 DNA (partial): TGTGCCAGCAGCGCGGACAGGGAACAGCCC.

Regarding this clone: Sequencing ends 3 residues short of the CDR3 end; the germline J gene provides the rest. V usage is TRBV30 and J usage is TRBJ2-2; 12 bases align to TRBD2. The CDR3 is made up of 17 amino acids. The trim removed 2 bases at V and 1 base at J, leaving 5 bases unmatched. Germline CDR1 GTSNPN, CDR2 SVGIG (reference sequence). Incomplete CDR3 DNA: TGTGCCTGGAGTCGGGCTAGCGGGAGGGGGAACACCGGGGAG. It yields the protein CAWSRASGRGNTGE. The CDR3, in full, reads CAWSRASGRGNTGELFF.

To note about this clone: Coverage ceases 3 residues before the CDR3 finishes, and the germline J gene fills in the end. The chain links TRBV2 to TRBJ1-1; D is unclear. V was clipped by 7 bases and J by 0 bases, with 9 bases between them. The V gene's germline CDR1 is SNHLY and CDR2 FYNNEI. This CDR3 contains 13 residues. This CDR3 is CASKNRMNTEAFF. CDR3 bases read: TGTGCCAGCAAGAATAGAATGAACACTGAA.

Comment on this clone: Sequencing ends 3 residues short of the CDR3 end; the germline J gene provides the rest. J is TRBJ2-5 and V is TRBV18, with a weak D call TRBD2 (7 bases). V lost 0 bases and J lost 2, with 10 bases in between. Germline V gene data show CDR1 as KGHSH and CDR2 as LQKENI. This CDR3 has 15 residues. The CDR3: CASSPPRGGQETQYF. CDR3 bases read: TGTGCCAGCTCACCACCGAGGGGGGGTCAAGAGACC.

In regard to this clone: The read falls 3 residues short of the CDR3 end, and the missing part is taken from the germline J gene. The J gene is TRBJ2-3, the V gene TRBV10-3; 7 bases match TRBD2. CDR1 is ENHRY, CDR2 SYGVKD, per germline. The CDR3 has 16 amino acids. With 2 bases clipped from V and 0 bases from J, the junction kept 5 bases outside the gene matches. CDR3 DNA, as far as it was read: TGTGCCATCAGTGAGCCAAGCGGGGAGAGCACAGATACG. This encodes CAISEPSGESTDT. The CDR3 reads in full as CAISEPSGESTDTQYF.

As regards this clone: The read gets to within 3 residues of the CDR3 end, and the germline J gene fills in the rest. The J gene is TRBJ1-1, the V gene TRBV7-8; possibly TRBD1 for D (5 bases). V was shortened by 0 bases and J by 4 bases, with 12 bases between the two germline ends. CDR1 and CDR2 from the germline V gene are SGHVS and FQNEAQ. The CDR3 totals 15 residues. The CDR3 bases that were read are TGTGCCAGCAGCTTAGCTGGAGGGGTCGGCACTGAA. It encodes CASSLAGGVGTE. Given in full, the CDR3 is CASSLAGGVGTEAFF.